This TCR beta chain was identified in a study of blood T cells in healthy people across ages. Study-wide results and limits: A greater number of naive CD4+ cells and higher diversity distinguished long-lived donors from aged donors.

This clonotype was seen many times. Its antigen is still unknown. Primers used in a second PCR of roughly 6 to 12 cycles were a sample-barcoded 5' primer and a J-beta primer mix. TCRdb recomputed calls from the 5' RACE reads with MiXCR, one row per CDR3 protein. The table has 1,500,000 or so distinct CDR3 sequences, less than 45% seen once. Trimming pared 3 bases from V and 5 bases from J, leaving 20 bases between. Germline CDR1 and CDR2: ENHRY and SYGVKD. This CDR3 has 16 amino acids. This TCR was sampled from a woman aged 18-30 years in good health. Sequenced sample: blood. The rearrangement uses TRBV10-3 and TRBJ2-7; possible D gene TRBD2, 6 bases. Written as DNA, the CDR3 is TGTGCCATCAGTGAACAGTTAGGCGGGATGGGCGACGAGCAGTACTTC. Amino acids: CAISEQLGGMGDEQYF.